This T cell receptor (beta chain) was identified during a study of blood T cell repertoires in COVID-19. Method: immunoSEQ multiplex PCR; TCRdb's copy keeps in-frame clones and lacks some. The sample contains about 270,000 clones, around 90% of which appear only once. Unmatched junction bases numbered 5, after V lost 2 bases and J lost 5 bases. Germline CDR1 reads SEHNR; CDR2 reads FQNEAQ (reference sequence). This CDR3 region has 14 residues. V usage is TRBV7-9 and J usage is TRBJ2-7, with TRBD1 matching over 8 bases. The source material was PBMCs or T cells enriched from blood (not recorded which). This sequence originates from a middle-aged man who had been exposed to COVID-19. CDR3 in DNA: TGTGCCAGCAGCTTATCAGGGGGCGCTAACGAGCAGTACTTC. Amino acids: CASSLSGGANEQYF.